This TCR beta chain derives from a study of early T cells in non-severe SARS-CoV-2 infection. The length of the CDR3 is 16 residues. Germline CDR1 SQVTM, CDR2 ANQGSEA. The germline V and J ends were trimmed by 4 bases and 4 bases, with 20 bases remaining between them. In this sample, this clonotype turned up many times. MiXCR, applied by TCRdb to the 5' RACE reads, yields one record per CDR3 protein. The data show 50,000 to 55,000 distinct CDR3 sequences, with 9.1% seen just once and 4.2% held by the top ten. The TCR comes from an adult who was a healthcare worker with PCR-confirmed SARS-CoV-2 infection or an uninfected control (not recorded which). The specimen was whole blood. This sequence joins TRBV29-1 and TRBJ2-1; D might be TRBD1 or TRBD2, each matching 5 bases. CDR3 sequence reads: CSVGGRLSRGYNEQFF. The CDR3 DNA reads as TGCAGCGTTGGAGGGCGACTTTCAAGGGGATACAATGAGCAGTTCTTC.